One and the same sample provided the 23 T cell receptor beta chains below, sequenced in a study of T-cell reconstitution after alpha-beta-depleted transplantation in children. A library of TCRbeta sequences, prepared with unique molecular identifiers, was generated. One entry per CDR3 protein results from TCRdb running MiXCR on the PCR reads. Of fewer than 700,000 distinct CDR3 sequences in the sample, 10% to 15% were seen once. This sample comprised PBMCs, mostly from graft donor cells, obtained 360 days after TCRalphabeta/CD19-depleted stem cell transplant. These receptors were collected from a male patient younger than 18 who had a stem cell transplant for acute myeloid leukemia, so the T cells may come from the graft donor.

This clonotype showed up just a few times. The chain carries TRBV28 and TRBJ2-7; 7 bases match TRBD2. The ends lost 6 bases at V and 3 bases at J; junction bases unmatched: 8. The germline gives CDR1 MDHEN, CDR2 SYDVKM. The CDR3 runs to 14 residues. The CDR3 sequence is CASSWGGGLYEQYF. The CDR3 DNA reads as TGTGCCAGCAGCTGGGGGGGGGGACTCTACGAGCAGTACTTC.

This clonotype showed up just a few times. This chain links TRBV29-1 with TRBJ2-6; TRBD2 matches 13 bases. Germline trimming cut 5 bases from V and 0 bases from J; bases unmatched to any gene: 7. CDR1 is SQVTM and CDR2 is ANQGSEA in the germline V gene. The CDR3 consists of 18 residues. This CDR3 reads CSVPGLAGDHSGANVLTF. CDR3 nucleotides: TGCAGCGTTCCTGGACTAGCGGGAGACCACTCTGGGGCCAACGTCCTGACTTTC.

This clonotype was found many times. CDR3 bases: TGCAGCGTTACTAGTTACAATGAGCAGTTCTTC. Translated, it gives CSVTSYNEQFF. The chain combines TRBV29-1 with TRBJ2-1; a weak D match, TRBD2 (5 bases). CDR1 and CDR2 (germline): SQVTM, ANQGSEA. The V and J ends lost 5 bases and 4 bases respectively, with 6 bases between them. This CDR3 is 11 amino acids long.

A few counts support this clonotype. J is TRBJ2-7 and V is TRBV28; D remains ambiguous. V was clipped by 5 bases and J by 2 bases, with 28 bases between them. Germline loops: CDR1 MDHEN, CDR2 SYDVKM. The CDR3 is 19 amino acids. The CDR3 reads CASSPLIVIERQPAYEQYF. The CDR3 coding sequence is TGTGCCAGCAGTCCCCTAATCGTGATAGAAAGGCAACCGGCCTACGAGCAGTACTTC.

This clonotype was seen a handful of times. The chain couples TRBV20-1 to TRBJ1-2; unclear D gene. The CDR3 covers 15 residues. CDR1 is DFQATT and CDR2 is SNEGSKA in the germline V gene (reference sequence). V was pared by 3 bases and J by 0 bases, with 14 bases between. CDR3: CSASIGPTPNYGYTF. The CDR3, as DNA: TGCAGTGCTAGTATAGGGCCAACCCCTAACTATGGCTACACCTTC.

Remarks on this clonotype: One end of the junction varies from germline; a read error may be responsible. The chain carries TRBV14 and TRBJ2-5; 10 bases are shared with TRBD2. The CDR3 length is 16 residues. Germline lookup yields CDR1 SGHDN and CDR2 FVKESK. Here the CDR3 DNA reads TGTGCCAGCAGCCCCTTTCGACTAGCGGGTGGAGAGACCCATTACTTC. Encoded protein: CASSPFRLAGGETHYF.

This clonotype was seen only a few times. The V call is TRBV12-3 or TRBV12-4, the J call TRBJ2-1; 7 positions match TRBD2. The CDR3 spans 16 residues. V shed 5 bases, J shed 0 bases, and the junction held 7 bases outside the gene matches. CDR3 residues: CASSPVAGNSYNEQFF. CDR3 DNA: TGTGCCAGCAGTCCGGTAGCGGGTAACTCCTACAATGAGCAGTTCTTC.

This clonotype occurred many times. The V call is TRBV13, the J call TRBJ2-5; the D gene is possibly TRBD2 (5 bases). Germline V gene sequence: CDR1 PRHDT, CDR2 FYEKMQ (reference sequence). The CDR3 runs 15 residues. Trimming took off 4 bases at V and 2 bases at J, with 14 bases between the two ends. The CDR3 is CASSSRRRAQETQYF. CDR3 DNA: TGTGCCAGCAGCTCCCGCCGGCGGGCGCAAGAGACCCAGTACTTC. The whole variable domain, filled in from reference TRBV13 and TRBJ2-5, reads AAGVIQSPRHLIKEKRETATLKCYPIPRHDTVYWYQQGPGQDPQFLISFYEKMQSDKGSIPDRFSAQQFSDYHSELNMSSLELGDSALYFCASSSRRRAQETQYFGPGTRLLVL.

The V and J genes are TRBV11-2 and TRBJ2-1; D not resolved. V was cut by 1 base and J by 6 bases, with 16 bases left in between. The germline CDR1 and CDR2 sequences are SGHAT and FQNNGV. There are 16 residues in the CDR3. This CDR3 is CASSLGLGTFANEQFF. The CDR3 nucleotides are TGTGCCAGCAGCTTAGGTCTAGGCACCTTCGCCAATGAGCAGTTCTTC.

The CDR3 region is CASSLVGGQRETQYF. The CDR3 DNA follows: TGTGCCAGCAGCTTAGTAGGCGGGCAACGGGAGACCCAGTACTTC. The chain employs TRBV7-2 and TRBJ2-5; D may be TRBD2 (5 bases). Germline V gene data show CDR1 as SGHTA and CDR2 as FQGNSA. The CDR3 is 15 residues long. V dropped 1 base and J dropped 5 bases, with 14 bases sitting between them.

This clonotype was counted ten times or more. The CDR3 DNA sequence: TGCAGTGCAACCCTTAGGACAGGGCGGTACGAGCAGTACTTC. It is translated as CSATLRTGRYEQYF. The chain joins TRBV20-1 to TRBJ2-7; TRBD1 aligns across 8 bases. J lost 4 bases, V lost 6 bases, and 11 bases had no gene match. Per the germline V gene, CDR1 is DFQATT and CDR2 is SNEGSKA (reference sequence). The CDR3 contains 14 residues.

This clonotype was counted a few times. The chain uses TRBV20-1 and TRBJ2-2; perhaps TRBD1 as D (6 bases). Germline V gene lookup returns CDR1 DFQATT and CDR2 SNEGSKA (reference sequence). Trimming pared 3 bases from V and 1 base from J, leaving 9 bases between. CDR3 length: 14 amino acids. The CDR3 protein is CSASFRGNTGELFF. CDR3 coding DNA: TGCAGTGCTAGCTTCAGGGGGAACACCGGGGAGCTGTTTTTT.

This clonotype was seen only a few times. The chain is built from TRBV2 and TRBJ2-1; 12 nucleotides align to TRBD2. Germline CDR1 SNHLY, CDR2 FYNNEI. CDR3 length: 17 amino acids. V lost 4 bases to trimming and J lost 5 bases; unmatched junction nucleotides: 9. This CDR3 is CASSGASGRVLNNEQFF. In nucleotides, the CDR3 is TGTGCCAGCAGTGGAGCTAGCGGGAGGGTTTTGAACAATGAGCAGTTCTTC. Full variable domain (outside the CDR3, taken from reference TRBV2 and TRBJ2-1): EPEVTQTPSHQVTQMGQEVILRCVPISNHLYFYWYRQILGQKVEFLVSFYNNEISEKSEIFDDQFSVERPDGSNFTLKIRSTKLEDSAMYFCASSGASGRVLNNEQFFGPGTRLTVL.

V and J are TRBV7-9 and TRBJ2-3, with 10 bases lining up with TRBD2. The CDR3 spans 16 residues. The trim removed 2 bases at V and 0 bases at J, leaving 2 bases unmatched. In germline, CDR1 is SEHNR, CDR2 FQNEAQ (reference sequence). The CDR3 protein is CASSLLLAGSTDTQYF. DNA for the CDR3: TGTGCCAGCAGCTTATTACTAGCGGGAAGCACAGATACGCAGTATTTT.

This clonotype has just a few counts. This chain links TRBV7-2 with TRBJ2-7; D might be TRBD1 or TRBD2, each matching 6 bases. Per the germline V gene, CDR1 is SGHTA and CDR2 is FQGNSA. V dropped 6 bases and J dropped 2 bases, with 20 bases sitting between them. The CDR3 length is 16 residues. CDR3 in amino acids: CASRDPRGTPTYEQYF. Written as DNA, the CDR3 is TGTGCCAGCAGGGACCCACGGGGGACACCCACCTACGAGCAGTACTTC.

The rearrangement uses TRBV6-2 or TRBV6-3 and TRBJ2-5, with D hard to call. Germline-derived CDR1 and CDR2 are MNHEY and SVGEGT. The CDR3 has 14 amino acids. The V end was cut by 2 bases, the J end by 1 base, with 8 bases between. The CDR3 DNA reads TGTGCCAGCAGTTACGCATCCGTCCAAGAGACCCAGTACTTC. Its protein is CASSYASVQETQYF.

This clonotype was picked up a small number of times. This chain links TRBV7-2 with TRBJ2-5; 9 bases are shared with TRBD2. In germline, CDR1 is SGHTA, CDR2 FQGNSA. After removal of 5 bases from V and 4 bases from J, the junction contained 11 bases not matched to a gene. The CDR3 covers 16 residues. The CDR3, as DNA: TGTGCCAGCAGCGAGTATAGCGGGAGTCCGGGAGAGACCCAGTACTTC. Encoded protein: CASSEYSGSPGETQYF.

This CDR3 reads CSADRVGGYEQYF. CDR3 sequence (DNA): TGCAGTGCTGACAGGGTGGGTGGGTACGAGCAGTACTTC. V is TRBV20-1 and J is TRBJ2-7; 7 positions match TRBD1. Germline trimming cut 5 bases from V and 4 bases from J; bases unmatched to any gene: 8. There are 13 residues in the CDR3. The germline V gene has CDR1 DFQATT and CDR2 SNEGSKA (reference sequence).

This clonotype came up a few times. CDR3: CSARTSDHTSGANVLTF. For the CDR3, the DNA is TGCAGTGCTCGGACTAGCGACCATACCTCTGGGGCCAACGTCCTGACTTTC. V gene TRBV20-1 combines with J gene TRBJ2-6; 9 bases align to TRBD2. The junction had 8 bases not matched to a gene; V was cut back by 5 bases and J by 0 bases. The CDR3 is 17 residues long. The V gene's germline CDR1 is DFQATT and CDR2 SNEGSKA (reference sequence).

This chain connects TRBV19 to TRBJ2-2, with D possibly being TRBD1 (6 bases). V was cut by 6 bases and J by 4 bases, with 12 bases left in between. The CDR3 has 14 residues. Germline CDR1 LNHDA, CDR2 SQIVND (reference sequence). CDR3 nucleotides: TGTGCCAGTAGCCCTCGACAGGTCACCGGGGAGCTGTTTTTT. Translated, it gives CASSPRQVTGELFF.

CDR3: CAISESRDGEQYF. CDR3 nucleotide sequence: TGTGCCATCAGTGAGTCCAGGGATGGCGAGCAGTACTTC. J is TRBJ2-7 and V is TRBV10-3; possibly TRBD1 for D (5 bases). Germline V lookup: CDR1 ENHRY, CDR2 SYGVKD. The CDR3 has 13 amino acids. Trimming left V 0 bases short and J 6 bases short, with 9 bases between.

J is TRBJ2-7 and V is TRBV7-2, with 8 bases aligning to TRBD2. Germline trimming cut 3 bases from V and 9 bases from J; bases unmatched to any gene: 4. The CDR3 has 12 residues. Germline-derived CDR1 and CDR2 are SGHTA and FQGNSA. The CDR3 is CASSLGLVGQYF. The CDR3 region has the DNA TGTGCCAGCAGCTTGGGACTAGTGGGGCAGTACTTC.

The table lists this clonotype with many counts. The rearrangement joins TRBV28 to TRBJ2-3; 14 positions match TRBD2. Trimming removed 4 bases from V and 3 bases from J; junction bases left unmatched: 6. The CDR3 covers 17 residues. Germline CDR1 reads MDHEN; CDR2 reads SYDVKM. CDR3 loop: CASSSTGTSGSTDTQYF. The CDR3 DNA is TGTGCCAGCAGTTCTACCGGGACTAGCGGGAGTACAGATACGCAGTATTTT.